The 6 T cell receptor beta chains below all came from one sample that was sequenced in a study of post-analysis software for immune sequencing data. Study conclusions and caveats: In patients, TRBV5-6, TRBV5-1 and TRBV20-1 belonged to roughly 5 TRBV segments found more frequently than in controls.

Unique molecular identifiers tagged the TCR beta cDNA libraries. TCRdb passed the PCR reads through MiXCR, listing each CDR3 protein once. The top ten hold about 4.5% of the sample, which has 740,000 or so distinct CDR3 sequences, roughly half seen once. No antigens are known for them. Material for sequencing was blood. The receptor set was obtained from a girl aged 10-17 years with multiple sclerosis.

In this sample, this clonotype turned up a few times. The chain links TRBV6-2 or TRBV6-3 to TRBJ2-3; 8 positions agree with TRBD2. Per germline, CDR1 MNHEY and CDR2 SVGEGT. V was clipped by 5 bases and J by 1 base; unmatched bases: 2. The CDR3 extends over 14 amino acids. The CDR3: CASSASGRTDTQYF. In nucleotides, the CDR3 is TGTGCCAGCAGTGCTAGCGGGCGCACAGATACGCAGTATTTT.

The CDR3 loop reads CSGRTANYEQYF. The CDR3 DNA follows: TGCAGCGGGCGGACTGCGAACTACGAGCAGTACTTC. The V gene is TRBV29-1, the J gene TRBJ2-7, with a possible D match to TRBD2 (5 bases). CDR1 is SQVTM and CDR2 is ANQGSEA in the germline V gene. The CDR3 has 12 residues. Trimming left V 7 bases short and J 3 bases short, with 13 bases between.

This clonotype was picked up a small number of times. The CDR3 spells CASSLVGVGGDQPQHF. Written as DNA, the CDR3 is TGTGCCAGCAGCTTAGTGGGAGTAGGGGGCGATCAGCCCCAGCATTTT. The J gene is TRBJ1-5, the V gene TRBV7-8, with 7 bases identical to TRBD1. The CDR3 sequence is 16 residues long. The germline V gene has CDR1 SGHVS and CDR2 FQNEAQ. The trim removed 1 base at V and 5 bases at J, leaving 8 bases unmatched.

This clonotype was seen only a few times. The chain couples TRBV12-3 or TRBV12-4 to TRBJ2-1; TRBD2 aligns across 8 bases. V shed 3 bases and J 0 bases; nucleotides not matched to a gene: 10. This CDR3 comprises 18 residues. The CDR3 DNA sequence: TGTGCCAGCAGTTTGCCCACCGGGGGGGTACGCTCCTACAATGAGCAGTTCTTC. This gives the protein CASSLPTGGVRSYNEQFF.

This clonotype was picked up a small number of times. The V call is TRBV6-5, the J call TRBJ2-4; 10 bases line up with TRBD1. The J call could be wrong; TRBJ2-7 is a better fit for the DNA end. The CDR3 length is 15 residues. Germline values: CDR1 MNHEY, CDR2 SVGAGI. CDR3 in amino acids: CASSLSRDRGNEQYF. The DNA of the CDR3 is TGTGCCAGCAGTCTATCCCGGGACAGGGGCAACGAGCAGTACTTC.

The chain is built from TRBV20-1 and TRBJ2-4; TRBD2 aligns across 11 bases. Judging by the DNA end, TRBJ2-7 fits better; the J call may be wrong. The CDR3 totals 17 residues. CDR1 and CDR2 (germline): DFQATT, SNEGSKA (reference sequence). The CDR3 is CSARDTLAGGHPYEQYF. CDR3 in DNA: TGCAGTGCTAGAGATACGCTAGCGGGAGGCCATCCCTACGAGCAGTACTTC.